A single sample is the source of the 20 T cell receptor beta chains below, sequenced in a study of CD8+CD57+ T cells in acquired aplastic anemia. The patients chosen for sequencing had shown expansion of CD8+CD57+ cells (detected by flow cytometry). CDR3 and TCR beta VDJ profiling relied on a genomic DNA template. TCRdb called the reads again in MiXCR, with one record for every CDR3 protein. The table shows under 200,000 distinct CDR3 sequences, with less than 60% occurring only once. The sample taken for sequencing was sorted CD4+, CD8+, or CD8+CD57+ T cells (not recorded which) from PBMCs. The receptors here all came from a human donor with aplastic anemia.

Comments on this clonotype: A much larger clone lies a single base off, so this may be a read error. V gene TRBV30 combines with J gene TRBJ2-6, with D possibly matching TRBD1 (6 bases). CDR3 length: 13 amino acids. From germline, CDR1 is GTSNPN and CDR2 SVGIG (reference sequence). CDR3 region: CALPRAGANALTF. CDR3 in DNA: TGTGCCCTCCCCAGGGCAGGGGCCAACGCCCTGACTTTC.

The chain joins TRBV24-1 to TRBJ1-2, with D uncertain. This CDR3 spans 11 amino acids. The germline CDR1 and CDR2 sequences are KGHDR and SFDVKD. V lost 1 base to trimming and J lost 10 bases, with 6 bases between them. DNA of the CDR3: TGTGCCACCAGTGATTTCCGGGACTACACCTTC. Translation gives CATSDFRDYTF.

The chain carries TRBV11-1 and TRBJ2-7; possibly TRBD2 for D (7 bases). This CDR3 is 16 amino acids long. In germline, CDR1 is SGHAT, CDR2 FQDESV (reference sequence). Trimming left V 4 bases short and J 4 bases short, with 20 bases between. In DNA form, the CDR3 reads TGTGCCAGCAGCTCCCCAGGGGCGGGGGAGGGATACGAGCAGTACTTC. This translates into CASSSPGAGEGYEQYF.

The chain combines TRBV20-1 with TRBJ2-1; 8 nucleotides align to TRBD2. The CDR3 sequence is 17 residues long. The germline CDR1 and CDR2 sequences are DFQATT and SNEGSKA (reference sequence). V shed 4 bases and J 4 bases; nucleotides not matched to a gene: 15. CDR3 in DNA: TGCAGTGCTAAAGGGCTGGCGGGAGGTCTTCCTTACAATGAGCAGTTCTTC. It yields the protein CSAKGLAGGLPYNEQFF.

The chain carries TRBV11-3 and TRBJ1-3; 7 bases map to TRBD1. The CDR3 length is 14 residues. Germline assignment: CDR1 SGHNT and CDR2 YENEEA. V dropped 4 bases and J dropped 4; count of bases not matched to a gene: 4. The CDR3 DNA sequence: TGTGCCAGCAGCTCCCGACAGGGCGGAAACACCATATATTTT. This sequence encodes CASSSRQGGNTIYF.

In its sample, this clonotype was seen many times. The gene calls are TRBV25-1 and TRBJ2-1; 9 nucleotides line up with TRBD2. The germline gives CDR1 MGHDK, CDR2 SYGVNS. V trimming: 3 bases; J trimming: 2 bases; junction bases outside the gene matches: 8. CDR3 length: 17 residues. Here the CDR3 reads CASSDLSGLAPYNEQFF. The CDR3 DNA follows: TGTGCCAGCAGTGATTTGTCGGGACTAGCACCCTACAATGAGCAGTTCTTC. The complete variable domain, with remaining parts taken from reference TRBV25-1 and TRBJ2-1, reads EADIYQTPRYLVIGTGKKITLECSQTMGHDKMYWYQQDPGMELHLIHYSYGVNSTEKGDLSSESTVSRIRTEHFPLTLESARPSHTSQYLCASSDLSGLAPYNEQFFGPGTRLTVL.

This clonotype was detected ten times or more. CDR3 sequence (DNA): TGTGCCAGCAGCGGGACAGGGCATCAGCCCCAGCATTTT. Its protein product is CASSGTGHQPQHF. J is TRBJ1-5 and V is TRBV7-9; TRBD1 agrees at 9 bases. There are 13 residues in the CDR3. CDR1 and CDR2 (germline): SEHNR, FQNEAQ (reference sequence). J gave up 5 bases and V 5 bases, and 1 base lay outside the gene matches. Full variable domain (missing parts from reference TRBV7-9 and TRBJ1-5): DTGVSQNPRHKITKRGQNVTFRCDPISEHNRLYWYRQTLGQGPEFLTYFQNEAQLEKSRLLSDRFSAERPKGSFSTLEIQRTEQGDSAMYLCASSGTGHQPQHFGDGTRLSIL.

This clonotype was recorded a few times. The chain links TRBV12-3 or TRBV12-4 to TRBJ1-3; possibly TRBD1 for D (5 bases). Deletions cut 7 bases from V and 2 bases from J, with 21 bases between. The CDR3 has 17 residues. The CDR3 reads CASNILGQGGPGNTIYF. The CDR3 coding sequence is TGTGCCAGCAATATTCTAGGGCAGGGAGGTCCTGGAAACACCATATATTTT.

This clonotype came up a few times. The chain recombines TRBV7-6 with TRBJ2-1; D not certain. This CDR3 contains 13 residues. Between the trimmed V and J ends, which lost 5 bases and 9 bases, there was a span of 14 bases. Germline assignment: CDR1 SGHVS and CDR2 FNYEAQ. CDR3 sequence (DNA): TGTGCCAGCAGCGGCCCGATCCTGGGTGAGCAGTTCTTC. It is translated as CASSGPILGEQFF.

This clonotype was recorded at least ten times. The chain combines TRBV6-1 with TRBJ2-7, with a weak D call TRBD2 (5 bases). The V gene lost 2 bases and the J gene lost 2 bases, with 13 bases spanning the gap. CDR1 is MNHNS and CDR2 is SASEGT in the germline V gene. The CDR3 length is 15 residues. This chain's CDR3 is CASSELEVWTYEQYV. The CDR3 region has the DNA TGTGCCAGCAGTGAATTGGAGGTATGGACCTACGAGCAGTACGTC.

The chain links TRBV15 to TRBJ2-7; D unresolved. The V end lost 8 bases, the J end lost 3 bases, and 11 bases lay between the germline ends. Germline V CDR1 and CDR2: LNHNV, YYDKDF (reference sequence). This CDR3 is 12 amino acids long. CDR3 amino acids: CATSGSYYEQYF. CDR3 nucleotide sequence: TGTGCCACCTCCGGCAGCTACTACGAGCAGTACTTC.

The rearrangement links TRBV19 to TRBJ2-1; 8 nucleotides agree with TRBD2. Germline lookup yields CDR1 LNHDA and CDR2 SQIVND (reference sequence). V shed 5 bases, J shed 7 bases, and the junction held 7 bases outside the gene matches. CDR3 size: 14 residues. The CDR3 sequence is CASSFPGGLNEQFF. The CDR3 region has the DNA TGTGCCAGTAGTTTCCCGGGAGGGCTAAATGAGCAGTTCTTC.

This chain connects TRBV15 to TRBJ2-7; D is unresolved. The CDR3 runs 15 residues. Trimming removed 3 bases from V and 2 bases from J, with 14 bases in between. Germline V gene lookup returns CDR1 LNHNV and CDR2 YYDKDF (reference sequence). CDR3 protein: CATSSYLRQTYEQYF. CDR3 DNA sequence: TGTGCCACCAGCAGTTACCTCCGTCAGACCTACGAGCAGTACTTC.

This chain joins TRBV7-8 and TRBJ1-6; D is perhaps TRBD1 (6 bases). This CDR3 is built from 15 residues. Looked up from germline, CDR1 is SGHVS and CDR2 is FQNEAQ. Between the trimmed V and J ends, which lost 1 base and 9 bases, there was a span of 13 bases. Here the CDR3 DNA reads TGTGCCAGCAGCTTAGTTACAGGGTATGCTTCACCCCTCCACTTT. This codes for CASSLVTGYASPLHF.

The gene calls are TRBV19 and TRBJ1-5, with D tentatively TRBD1 (6 bases). CDR3 length equals 15 residues. Germline V lookup: CDR1 LNHDA, CDR2 SQIVND (reference sequence). The germline V and J ends were trimmed by 4 bases and 5 bases, with 15 bases remaining between them. CDR3 coding DNA: TGTGCCAGTAGTAGGGCCGAACAGGGAGATCAGCCCCAGCATTTT. This codes for CASSRAEQGDQPQHF.

This clonotype came up many times. The gene calls are TRBV6-1 and TRBJ1-2; D is perhaps TRBD1 (5 bases). The CDR3 sequence is 14 residues long. The germline V and J ends were trimmed by 9 bases and 6 bases, with 20 bases remaining between them. Germline CDR1 and CDR2: MNHNS and SASEGT. DNA for the CDR3: TGTGCCAGTCTAATGATGGGACGAGCCGATGGCTACACCTTC. This gives the protein CASLMMGRADGYTF.

This clonotype was observed many times. J is TRBJ2-1 and V is TRBV5-6; 13 bases fit TRBD2. The CDR3 spans 16 residues. CDR1 SGHDT and CDR2 YYEEEE come from the germline V gene. Trimming at V came to 5 bases and at J to 5 bases, leaving 7 bases not matched to a gene. Here the CDR3 reads CASSPRLAGGDNEQFF. DNA of the CDR3: TGTGCCAGCAGTCCCCGACTAGCGGGAGGCGACAATGAGCAGTTCTTC.

The V gene is TRBV9, the J gene TRBJ2-5; the match to TRBD2 covers 14 bases. After removal of 3 bases from V and 5 bases from J, the junction contained 6 bases not matched to a gene. The CDR3 length is 16 residues. CDR1 is SGDLS, CDR2 YYNGEE, per germline. CDR3 in DNA: TGTGCCAGCAGCGGCTGGACTAGCGGGGGGTTTGAGACCCAGTACTTC. Encoded protein: CASSGWTSGGFETQYF.

In this sample, this clonotype turned up once. A much larger clone lies a single base off, so this may be a read error. The rearrangement joins TRBV20-1 to TRBJ1-1, with D maybe TRBD1 (5 bases). Per germline, CDR1 DFQATT and CDR2 SNEGSKA (reference sequence). CDR3 length: 13 amino acids. V was clipped by 4 bases and J by 2 bases, with 11 bases between them. Written as DNA, the CDR3 is TGCAGTGCTACTGAAGGGGTCAACACTGAAGCTTTCTTT. It codes for CSATEGVNTEAFF.

The chain employs TRBV10-3 and TRBJ1-3; D remains unclear. Germline V lookup: CDR1 ENHRY, CDR2 SYGVKD. With 0 bases removed from V and 4 bases from J, the gap between germline ends came to 7 bases. The CDR3 loop spans 14 amino acids. For the CDR3, the DNA is TGTGCCATCAGTGAGTCCCGCGGGGGAAACACCATATATTTT. Translation: CAISESRGGNTIYF.